The clone carrying this TCR beta chain was detected only a few times. Antigen specificity is unknown. The record originates from a study of shared clonotypes between healthy human individuals. Study in general: Researchers drew samples from two women and a few men aged 18 to 49.

Deep-level assay runs were performed. Method: immunoSEQ multiplex PCR; TCRdb's copy keeps in-frame clones and lacks some. This sample carries fewer than 650,000 clones, around 77% of them seen once, and the ten largest clones take more than 10%. Study conclusions and caveats: Among donors, sharing of clonotypes was expected to be affected by sequencing depth.

CDR3 length: 13 residues. CDR1 and CDR2 (germline): SQVTM, ANQGSEA. V was pared by 7 bases and J by 3 bases, with 12 bases between. Genomic DNA, for the unsorted samples, came from roughly 90 million PBMCs. What was sequenced was PBMCs. This chain joins TRBV29-1 and TRBJ2-2, with D perhaps matching TRBD2 (5 bases). This sequence was found in a middle-aged woman in good health. Some clones in this sample may be carry-over from other donors' samples. The CDR3 here is CSAGRRDTGELFF. As DNA, the CDR3 is TGCAGCGCCGGGCGGCGGGACACCGGGGAGCTGTTTTTT.